In its sample, the clone carrying this TCR beta chain was seen a few times. What it binds is not known. The data stem from a study of blood T cells in healthy people across ages. Points from the study as a whole: In older individuals, TCR beta diversity per million T cells was lower, falling roughly linearly with age.

Those donating, healthy Caucasian individuals from Russia, were aged 6 to 90. Each individual donor underwent a draw of ten milliliters of peripheral blood. The use of a sample-barcoded 5' primer and a J-beta primer mix characterized a second PCR of roughly 6 to 12 cycles. The study obtained at least 3 million CDR3-containing paired-end reads from every sample. TCRdb passed the 5' RACE reads through MiXCR, listing each CDR3 protein once. The table includes hundreds of thousands of distinct CDR3 sequences, 58% detected once. The CDR3 consists of 16 residues. Germline assignment: CDR1 SGHVS and CDR2 FQNEAQ. Trimming stripped 5 bases from V and 6 bases from J, with 20 bases between.

Sequences were obtained from blood. This clonotype was sampled from a man in his thirties or forties in good health. V and J are TRBV7-8 and TRBJ2-1; a weak D match, TRBD2 (6 bases). CDR3 amino acids: CASSNTPKGLGNEQFF. CDR3 DNA sequence: TGTGCCAGCAGCAACACCCCGAAGGGACTGGGCAATGAGCAGTTCTTC.